The rows below give T cell receptor beta chains drawn from one sample of a study of shared clonotypes between healthy human individuals. Sequenced by immunoSEQ multiplex PCR; TCRdb stores in-frame clones only, minus some. Of about 2.3 million clones listed, around 90% are singletons. Sequencing was done on a sample of naive CD4+ T cells from PBMCs. These receptors all come from a man aged 18 to 29 in good health. Some clones in this sample may be carry-over from other donors' samples. The CDR3 runs from the conserved cysteine through the conserved F or W.

v_call cdr3_aa
TRBV5-1 CASSLGGFNSYEQYF
TRBV18 CASSPAALGRISYEQYF
TRBV5-1 CASSLRGLYEQYF
TRBV14 CASRERGSYEQYF
TRBV5-1 CASSLGHLGAADTQYF
TRBV10-3 CAINDYTGGYGYTF
TRBV7-3 CASSPTRQVQNTEAFF
TRBV28 CASSLVGRGTGNTIYF
TRBV10-3 CAISETTGEGYTF
TRBV18 CASSRRDRSSYEQYF
TRBV11-2 CASSFGLRSLAKNIQYF
TRBV28 CASSSRVSTGELFF
TRBV5-6 CASSLSQGQETQYF
TRBV19 CASKRAEKGEAFF
TRBV11-3 CASSLGGTDTQYF
TRBV7-2 CASSWGGRYYEQYF
TRBV27 CASSSMTSARYLYNEQFF
TRBV5-1 CASRRLAGVEGELFF
TRBV6-5 CASSPGTGATGELFF
TRBV5-1 CASSLQGIRTGELFF
TRBV5-6 CASSSLVRLSRETQYF
TRBV9 CASSVNRGPDEQFF
TRBV5-6 CASSLPGVPTEQYF
TRBV7-2 CASSDRTGNYGYTF
TRBV6-5 CASSTYGVITEAFF
TRBV2 CASSGRTGKGETQYF
TRBV5-6 CASSFSGGTDTQYF
TRBV6-6 CASCYSNQPQHF
TRBV7-9 CASSSTLTGELFF
TRBV19 CASSISWQGVGPQHF
TRBV6-4 CASQVGFF
TRBV15 CATSRGAGPRGNQPQHF
TRBV7-9 CASSTPYLGLARTGELFF
TRBV5-1 CASSLGSGGTSLLSYEQYF
TRBV11-3 CASSSRGSYEQYF
TRBV6-6 CASQDNAGASDQPQHF
TRBV29-1 CSVNRGRGGYTF
TRBV6-1 CASTRQGSNQPQHF
TRBV10-3 CATSNVVGIGYGYTF
TRBV10-3 CAISESSDGGFSGYTF
TRBV28 CASSLWADTQYF
TRBV29-1 CSGGTGVGYEQYF
TRBV7-3 CASKLGTAYNEQFF
TRBV7-9 CASSLISYNEQFF
TRBV2 CASSQPGSLWEQYF